The next 26 T cell receptor beta chains were all read from a single sample in a study of technical replicates of blood from a few donors. Sequencing was performed with immunoSEQ multiplex PCR; in TCRdb, only in-frame clones are kept and a portion is missing. The data show some 8,900 clones, roughly nine tenths seen once. The specimen sequenced was PBMCs. The origin of the receptors is a human donor in good health.

The V gene is TRBV5-1, the J gene TRBJ2-3; TRBD2 might be the D (5 bases). The ends were cut back, 3 bases at V and 3 bases at J, with 11 bases in the middle. CDR1 and CDR2 (germline): SGHRS, YFSETQ. The CDR3 consists of 14 residues. This CDR3 is CASSWAEGTDTQYF. The CDR3 DNA follows: TGCGCCAGCAGCTGGGCTGAGGGAACAGATACGCAGTATTTT. The variable domain in full, completed from reference TRBV5-1 and TRBJ2-3, reads KAGVTQTPRYLIKTRGQQVTLSCSPISGHRSVSWYQQTPGQGLQFLFEYFSETQRNKGNFPGRFSGRQFSNSRSEMNVSTLELGDSALYLCASSWAEGTDTQYFGPGTRLTVL.

This rearrangement joins TRBV5-1 to TRBJ2-3, with D possibly being TRBD1 (5 bases). V was clipped by 0 bases and J by 6 bases, with 11 bases between them. The CDR3 is 14 amino acids. CDR1 is SGHRS, CDR2 YFSETQ, per germline. Here the CDR3 DNA reads TGCGCCAGCAGCTTGGGACAGTCTCGGGATACGCAGTATTTT. This sequence encodes CASSLGQSRDTQYF.

The chain employs TRBV5-1 and TRBJ2-2, with TRBD1 identical over 9 bases. In germline, CDR1 is SGHRS, CDR2 YFSETQ. The CDR3 covers 16 residues. V was pared by 4 bases and J by 7 bases, with 11 bases of the junction left unmatched. The DNA for the CDR3 is TGCGCCAGCAGCCACTCACGGACAGGGGCGGTCGGGGAGCTGTTTTTT. It specifies CASSHSRTGAVGELFF. The whole variable domain, remainder taken from reference TRBV5-1 and TRBJ2-2, is KAGVTQTPRYLIKTRGQQVTLSCSPISGHRSVSWYQQTPGQGLQFLFEYFSETQRNKGNFPGRFSGRQFSNSRSEMNVSTLELGDSALYLCASSHSRTGAVGELFFGEGSRLTVL.

The chain carries TRBV5-6 and TRBJ2-7; 10 positions match TRBD1. The CDR3 length is 14 residues. The germline CDR1 and CDR2 sequences are SGHDT and YYEEEE. After removal of 5 bases from V and 1 base from J, the junction contained 3 bases not matched to a gene. The CDR3, as DNA: TGTGCCAGCAGGAAGGGACAGGGGTCCTACGAGCAGTACTTC. This codes for CASRKGQGSYEQYF. The entire variable domain, with the rest obtained from reference TRBV5-6 and TRBJ2-7, is as follows: DAGVTQSPTHLIKTRGQQVTLRCSPKSGHDTVSWYQQALGQGPQFIFQYYEEEERQRGNFPDRFSGHQFPNYSSELNVNALLLGDSALYLCASRKGQGSYEQYFGPGTRLTVT.

Here the CDR3 DNA reads TGTGCCAGCAGCGGGCCTCGGAACACTGAAGCTTTCTTT. As protein: CASSGPRNTEAFF. The J gene is TRBJ1-1, the V gene TRBV11-3; the D is unclear. Germline loops: CDR1 SGHNT, CDR2 YENEEA. Trimming shortened V by 5 bases and J by 1 base, and 8 bases separated the two germline ends. The CDR3 runs 13 residues. Together with reference TRBV11-3 and TRBJ1-1, the CDR3 gives the full variable domain: EAGVVQSPRYKIIEKKQPVAFWCNPISGHNTLYWYLQNLGQGPELLIRYENEEAVDDSQLPKDRFSAERLKGVDSTLKIQPAELGDSAVYLCASSGPRNTEAFFGQGTRLTVV.

The rearrangement joins TRBV11-2 to TRBJ1-4, with 10 bases matching TRBD1. V was clipped by 4 bases and J by 6 bases; unmatched bases: 2. This CDR3 comprises 14 residues. Germline CDR1 and CDR2: SGHAT and FQNNGV. The CDR3 sequence: CASSYGQGDEKLFF. The CDR3 DNA reads TGTGCCAGCAGCTACGGACAGGGGGATGAAAAACTGTTTTTT.

The count of this clone is one. The chain uses TRBV9 and TRBJ1-2; TRBD1 agrees at 10 bases. The CDR3 contains 17 residues. Germline V lookup: CDR1 SGDLS, CDR2 YYNGEE. J was trimmed by 2 bases and V by 0 bases; bases with no gene match: 7. CDR3 residues: CASSVGGGQGLNYGYTF. CDR3 DNA sequence: TGTGCCAGCAGCGTAGGTGGGGGACAGGGGTTGAACTATGGCTACACCTTC. Drawing the rest from reference TRBV9 and TRBJ1-2, the complete variable domain is DSGVTQTPKHLITATGQRVTLRCSPRSGDLSVYWYQQSLDQGLQFLIQYYNGEERAKGNILERFSAQQFPDLHSELNLSSLELGDSALYFCASSVGGGQGLNYGYTFGSGTRLTVV.

The chain carries TRBV9 and TRBJ2-7; possible D gene TRBD1, 5 bases. The germline V gene encodes CDR1 SGDLS and CDR2 YYNGEE. The CDR3 sequence is 14 residues long. The V end was cut by 4 bases, the J end by 1 base, with 12 bases between. CDR3 residues: CASSTQGRSYEQYF. The CDR3 nucleotides are TGTGCCAGCAGCACTCAGGGAAGATCCTACGAGCAGTACTTC.

The table lists this clone with a count of one. In nucleotides, the CDR3 is TGTGCCAGCCGCGAGGGGGGGGACACCGGGGAGCTGTTTTTT. Its protein is CASREGGDTGELFF. The chain links TRBV6-4 to TRBJ2-2, with a tentative D call TRBD2 (7 bases). In germline, CDR1 is MRHNA, CDR2 SNTAGT. The CDR3 has 14 amino acids. The germline V and J ends were trimmed by 8 bases and 3 bases, with 13 bases remaining between them.

This chain connects TRBV11-2 to TRBJ2-2; 8 bases are shared with TRBD2. V lost 3 bases and J lost 8; bases outside the gene matches: 5. CDR3 length equals 14 residues. Per germline, CDR1 SGHAT and CDR2 FQNNGV. CDR3 loop: CASSFQREIGELFF. CDR3 sequence (DNA): TGTGCCAGCAGCTTCCAGCGGGAGATTGGGGAGCTGTTTTTT.

CDR3 coding DNA: TGTGCCGCCGCTGGGGAGGGTGGCACTGAAGCTTTCTTT. Its translation is CAAAGEGGTEAFF. This chain uses TRBV12-5 with TRBJ1-1; no clear D gene. The CDR3 sequence is 13 residues long. Germline-derived CDR1 and CDR2 are LGHNT and FRNRAP.

This chain links TRBV5-1 with TRBJ2-2; D is possibly TRBD1 (6 bases). The V end was cut by 1 base, the J end by 1 base, with 8 bases between. This CDR3 spans 15 amino acids. Germline V gene sequence: CDR1 SGHRS, CDR2 YFSETQ. The CDR3 spells CASSLRQVNTGELFF. DNA for the CDR3: TGCGCCAGCAGCTTGAGACAGGTGAACACCGGGGAGCTGTTTTTT. Drawing the rest from reference TRBV5-1 and TRBJ2-2, the complete variable domain is KAGVTQTPRYLIKTRGQQVTLSCSPISGHRSVSWYQQTPGQGLQFLFEYFSETQRNKGNFPGRFSGRQFSNSRSEMNVSTLELGDSALYLCASSLRQVNTGELFFGEGSRLTVL.

The CDR3 nucleotides are TGTGCCAGCAGCGCCCGGGACAGGGGGCTTCTAGCGACAAAGTTGGAGCAGTTCTTC. Amino acids: CASSARDRGLLATKLEQFF. The chain combines TRBV13 with TRBJ2-1; TRBD1 aligns across 12 bases. In germline, CDR1 is PRHDT, CDR2 FYEKMQ (reference sequence). The V segment lost 5 bases and the J segment 10 bases; nucleotides outside the gene matches: 21. This CDR3 has 19 residues.

The V and J genes are TRBV29-1 and TRBJ1-2; 8 bases are shared with TRBD1. The CDR3 runs 12 residues. The ends lost 6 bases at V and 4 bases at J; junction bases unmatched: 4. Germline values: CDR1 SQVTM, CDR2 ANQGSEA. The CDR3 sequence is CSVGQAVYGYTF. The CDR3 DNA is TGCAGCGTGGGACAGGCTGTCTATGGCTACACCTTC.

The chain uses TRBV30 and TRBJ2-3, with a weak D call TRBD2 (6 bases). Trimming pared 2 bases from V and 8 bases from J, leaving 14 bases between. Germline V gene sequence: CDR1 GTSNPN, CDR2 SVGIG (reference sequence). The CDR3 consists of 13 residues. The CDR3 loop is CAWSKMLEGTQYF. CDR3 nucleotide sequence: TGTGCCTGGAGTAAAATGTTGGAGGGTACGCAGTATTTT.

This clone was seen just once. The gene calls are TRBV30 and TRBJ2-3, with 11 positions matching TRBD2. Germline V CDR1 and CDR2: GTSNPN, SVGIG (reference sequence). V shed 1 base, J shed 5 bases, and the junction held 5 bases outside the gene matches. This CDR3 is 15 amino acids long. CDR3 in amino acids: CAWSDTSGRIDTQYF. The CDR3, as DNA: TGTGCCTGGAGTGATACTAGCGGGAGAATAGATACGCAGTATTTT.

This chain connects TRBV6-5 to TRBJ1-1; the D is unclear. The CDR3 is made up of 14 amino acids. Trimming cost V 4 bases and J 1 base, with 10 bases left between them. Germline CDR1 reads MNHEY; CDR2 reads SVGAGI. CDR3 sequence reads: CASSFVASNTEAFF. The CDR3, as DNA: TGTGCCAGCAGTTTCGTAGCCTCGAACACTGAAGCTTTCTTT.

This clone has more than one count but fewer than ten. J is TRBJ1-2 and V is TRBV5-6; D possibly corresponds to TRBD1 (5 bases). The CDR3 length is 13 residues. V lost 3 bases to trimming and J lost 4 bases, with 10 bases between them. Germline CDR1 SGHDT, CDR2 YYEEEE. In DNA, the CDR3 is TGTGCCAGCAGCTCGGGACTGATCTATGGCTACACCTTC. It is translated as CASSSGLIYGYTF.

The chain couples TRBV29-1 to TRBJ1-1; weak D call: TRBD1 (6 bases). The CDR3 spans 12 residues. The V end lost 7 bases, the J end lost 0 bases, and 9 bases lay between the germline ends. Germline-derived CDR1 and CDR2 are SQVTM and ANQGSEA. The CDR3 bases are TGCAGCGGGACAGTCATGAACACTGAAGCTTTCTTT. Translated: CSGTVMNTEAFF. Looking up the rest from reference TRBV29-1 and TRBJ1-1 gives the full variable domain: SAVISQKPSRDICQRGTSLTIQCQVDSQVTMMFWYRQQPGQSLTLIATANQGSEATYESGFVIDKFPISRPNLTFSTLTVSNMSPEDSSIYLCSGTVMNTEAFFGQGTRLTVV.

This chain joins TRBV4-1 and TRBJ1-1, with a tentative D call TRBD1 (6 bases). V dropped 0 bases and J dropped 5 bases, with 16 bases sitting between them. Germline CDR1 is MGHRA and CDR2 is YSYEKL. The CDR3 contains 16 residues. The CDR3 DNA sequence: TGCGCCAGCAGCCAAGATGATCAGGGGCTGTGGACTGAAGCTTTCTTT. Amino acids: CASSQDDQGLWTEAFF.

Only one count was recorded for this clone. The V gene is TRBV9, the J gene TRBJ2-7; tentatively, D is TRBD2 (6 bases). V was shortened by 2 bases and J by 5 bases, with 14 bases between the two germline ends. The germline V gene encodes CDR1 SGDLS and CDR2 YYNGEE. The length of the CDR3 is 14 residues. In DNA, the CDR3 is TGTGCCAGCAGCGTGACTAGTGGTACGAACGAGCAGTACTTC. Residues: CASSVTSGTNEQYF.

V usage is TRBV5-1 and J usage is TRBJ2-3, with 11 nucleotides matching TRBD2. The CDR3 is made up of 16 amino acids. V was pared by 6 bases and J by 1 base, with 7 bases of the junction left unmatched. Germline CDR1 and CDR2: SGHRS and YFSETQ. The CDR3 loop is CASNPGLAVGTDTQYF. As DNA, the CDR3 is TGCGCCAGCAATCCGGGACTAGCGGTTGGCACAGATACGCAGTATTTT.

The rearrangement joins TRBV6-1 to TRBJ2-5, with 7 bases lining up with TRBD2. The ends lost 2 bases at V and 5 bases at J; junction bases unmatched: 8. The length of the CDR3 is 15 residues. CDR1 MNHNS and CDR2 SASEGT come from the germline V gene. The CDR3 sequence is CASSEPYAGEETQYF. In DNA, the CDR3 is TGTGCCAGCAGTGAACCCTATGCGGGGGAGGAGACCCAGTACTTC.

J is TRBJ2-7 and V is TRBV6-1, with D possibly matching TRBD1 (5 bases). V gave up 4 bases and J gave up 1 base, with 17 bases separating them. CDR1 and CDR2 from the germline V gene are MNHNS and SASEGT. The CDR3 runs 16 residues. The DNA of the CDR3 is TGTGCCAGCAGTGTATGGCAGGGTACATTTTCCTACGAGCAGTACTTC. Protein: CASSVWQGTFSYEQYF.

This chain's CDR3 is CSVVPSGNNEQFF. The CDR3 DNA reads TGCAGCGTTGTCCCCTCCGGGAACAATGAGCAGTTCTTC. The genes are TRBV29-1 and TRBJ2-1, with D possibly TRBD2 on 5 matching bases. Trimming took 4 bases from V and 5 from J, leaving 12 bases between them. The CDR3 is made up of 13 amino acids. The germline V gene encodes CDR1 SQVTM and CDR2 ANQGSEA.

This clone was observed a handful of times. V usage is TRBV4-1 and J usage is TRBJ2-7; 9 positions match TRBD1. The CDR3 sequence is 15 residues long. The germline V gene encodes CDR1 MGHRA and CDR2 YSYEKL. The J segment lost 2 bases and the V segment lost 4 bases, leaving 6 bases of the junction unmatched. CDR3 DNA: TGCGCCAGCAGCCCGGGGACAGGGATAACCTACGAGCAGTACTTC. The encoded protein is CASSPGTGITYEQYF.